Listed below are T cell receptor beta chains from one sample, sequenced in a study of OX40 agonist ivuxolimab in advanced cancers. Sequenced by immunoSEQ multiplex PCR; TCRdb stores in-frame clones only, minus some. In the table there are 90,000 to 100,000 clones, around 96% of which are singletons. This specimen consisted of CD4+ or CD8+ T cells sorted from blood, obtained in a trial of the OX40 agonist ivuxolimab. The receptors were gathered from an adult with an advanced solid tumor such as melanoma, head and neck, liver or kidney cancer. Both conserved end residues are part of each CDR3. Each record gives: V gene, clone size, J gene, D gene, CDR3 protein, CDR3 DNA. D genes are given only for firm matches. Only some rows state a clone size, as once, few, many or a class for expanded clones.

>TRBV7-3|.|TRBJ2-1|.
CASSPGAGLSYNEQFF
TGTGCCAGCAGCCCTGGGGCCGGACTCTCCTACAATGAGCAGTTCTTC
>TRBV19|.|TRBJ1-4|.
CASSDEGVWVTNEKLFF
TGTGCCAGTAGTGACGAGGGCGTTTGGGTAACTAATGAAAAACTGTTTTTT
>TRBV9|.|TRBJ1-1|TRBD1
CASSPGTGYTEAFF
TGTGCCAGCAGCCCCGGGACAGGGTACACTGAAGCTTTCTTT
>TRBV25-1|.|TRBJ2-3|.
CASSVGGTDTQYF
TGTGCCAGCAGTGTGGGGGGCACAGATACGCAGTATTTT
>TRBV7-7|.|TRBJ1-4|.
CASSLDRQRREKLFF
TGTGCCAGCAGCTTAGACCGACAGCGTCGGGAAAAACTGTTTTTT
>TRBV27|.|TRBJ2-5|TRBD1
CASSDRGLYQETQYF
TGTGCCAGCTCGGACAGGGGACTATACCAAGAGACCCAGTACTTC
>TRBV15|.|TRBJ2-1|TRBD2
CATVGLAGNNEQFF
TGTGCCACCGTAGGGCTAGCGGGAAACAATGAGCAGTTCTTC
>TRBV19|.|TRBJ1-2|TRBD1
CASSPNPGQAYGYTF
TGTGCCAGTAGTCCCAACCCGGGACAGGCCTATGGCTACACCTTC
>TRBV5-1|.|TRBJ2-1|.
CASSLAPYNEQFF
TGCGCCAGCAGCTTAGCCCCGTACAATGAGCAGTTCTTC
>TRBV15|.|TRBJ1-5|.
CATSRPGAGQPQHF
TGTGCCACCAGCAGGCCAGGGGCCGGGCAGCCCCAGCATTTT
>TRBV15|.|TRBJ2-2|.
CATEHRAGTGELFF
TGTGCCACCGAACACAGGGCCGGCACCGGGGAGCTGTTTTTT
>TRBV27|.|TRBJ1-1|.
CASSLDFNTEAFF
TGTGCCAGCAGTTTAGACTTTAACACTGAAGCTTTCTTT
>TRBV6-5|.|TRBJ1-4|TRBD1
CASRKLGTGSEKLFF
TGTGCCAGCAGGAAGCTCGGGACAGGGAGCGAAAAACTGTTTTTT
>TRBV7-2|few|TRBJ1-5|.
CASSWDNQPQHF
TGTGCCAGCAGCTGGGACAATCAGCCCCAGCATTTT
>TRBV19|.|TRBJ1-1|.
CASRTGPNTEAFF
TGTGCCAGTAGAACAGGGCCGAACACTGAAGCTTTCTTT
>TRBV27|.|TRBJ1-5|TRBD1
CASSYSPPDRDSNQPQHF
TGTGCCAGCAGTTACTCACCACCGGACAGGGATAGCAATCAGCCCCAGCATTTT
>TRBV7-3|.|TRBJ2-1|TRBD2
CASSLTGLAYNEQFF
TGTGCCAGCAGCTTAACGGGACTAGCTTACAATGAGCAGTTCTTC
>TRBV4-2|.|TRBJ2-5|.
CASSLSGQQETQYF
TGTGCCAGCAGCCTAAGCGGGCAGCAAGAGACCCAGTACTTC
>TRBV11-2|.|TRBJ1-2|TRBD1
CASSLDRTGLDGYTF
TGTGCCAGCAGCTTAGATCGGACAGGGCTCGATGGCTACACCTTC
>TRBV15|.|TRBJ2-7|.
CATSSGSREQYF
TGTGCCACCAGCAGTGGGTCCCGCGAGCAGTACTTC
>TRBV19|.|TRBJ1-5|.
CASSINGNQPQHF
TGTGCCAGTAGTATCAACGGAAATCAGCCCCAGCATTTT
>TRBV4-3|.|TRBJ1-1|TRBD1
CASSQDRKNTEAFF
TGCGCCAGCAGCCAGGACAGGAAGAACACTGAAGCTTTCTTT
>TRBV28|.|TRBJ2-3|.
CASSERGTDTQYF
TGTGCCAGCAGCGAAAGGGGAACAGATACGCAGTATTTT
>TRBV27|.|TRBJ2-7|TRBD1
CASSFTGEEQYF
TGTGCCAGCAGTTTCACAGGGGAAGAGCAGTACTTC
>TRBV6-5|.|TRBJ2-1|.
CASSSTSGTEQFF
TGTGCCAGCAGTTCCACTTCCGGGACTGAGCAGTTCTTC
>TRBV9|.|TRBJ1-1|.
CASSVVPLTVANTEAFF
TGTGCCAGCAGCGTAGTCCCTCTGACAGTTGCGAACACTGAAGCTTTCTTT
>TRBV30|.|TRBJ2-5|TRBD2
CAWSVGTSGEETQYF
TGTGCCTGGAGTGTAGGGACTAGCGGGGAAGAGACCCAGTACTTC
>TRBV5-1|.|TRBJ2-7|TRBD2
CASSWTSGPAEQYF
TGCGCCAGCAGCTGGACTAGCGGCCCCGCGGAGCAGTACTTC
>TRBV27|.|TRBJ1-4|.
CASNSVGNYHEKLFF
TGTGCCAGCAACTCGGTCGGAAACTATCATGAAAAACTGTTTTTT
>TRBV15|.|TRBJ1-6|.
CATSRDSVVGSPLHF
TGTGCCACCAGCAGAGATTCCGTCGTAGGCTCACCCCTCCACTTT
>TRBV15|.|TRBJ1-5|TRBD1
CATSRVPGQGTQPQHF
TGTGCCACCAGCAGGGTCCCGGGACAGGGTACGCAGCCCCAGCATTTT
>TRBV28|.|TRBJ2-7|TRBD1
CASSKVQGVYEQYF
TGTGCCAGCAGTAAGGTCCAGGGGGTCTACGAGCAGTACTTC
>TRBV6-5|.|TRBJ1-5|.
CASGEGSSNQPQHF
TGTGCCAGCGGGGAGGGGTCCAGCAATCAGCCCCAGCATTTT
>TRBV27|.|TRBJ2-3|.
CASSLTFPPTDTQYF
TGTGCCAGCAGTTTGACTTTTCCCCCCACAGATACGCAGTATTTT
>TRBV7-6|.|TRBJ2-7|.
CASSLAQGYEQYF
TGTGCCAGCAGCCTAGCCCAAGGCTACGAGCAGTACTTC
>TRBV5-4|.|TRBJ1-2|TRBD1
CASTAGGQGAYGYTF
TGTGCCAGCACCGCCGGGGGACAGGGGGCGTATGGCTACACCTTC